This T cell receptor (beta chain) was sequenced for a study of blood T cell repertoires in COVID-19. About the research overall: Acute and convalescent COVID-19 specimens originated in the United States, Italy and Spain.

CDR1 is SGHAT and CDR2 is FQNNGV in the germline V gene. The CDR3 covers 13 residues. V was trimmed by 5 bases and J by 7 bases, leaving 14 bases between them. The repertoire was sequenced with immunoSEQ multiplex PCR; TCRdb's copy has only in-frame clones and lacks some. The sample yields some 100,000 clones, 80% to 90% seen once. In this sample, this clone turned up a few times. Cohort placement rested on clinical history that participants reported themselves. V gene TRBV11-2 combines with J gene TRBJ1-2; the D gene is possibly TRBD1 (5 bases). The sample was PBMCs or T cells enriched from blood (not recorded which). The source of this sequence is a woman between 50 and 59 years old who had recovered from COVID-19. CDR3 sequence reads: CASSPNRFSGYTF. CDR3 DNA: TGTGCCAGCAGCCCTAACAGGTTTTCTGGCTACACCTTC.